Following are 16 T cell receptor beta chains from one sample sequenced in a study of T cell clonality in common variable immunodeficiency. Assay used: immunoSEQ multiplex PCR; TCRdb lists only in-frame clones, some missing. In total the sample includes under 40,000 clones, none of them seen once. Sequenced sample: peripheral blood mononuclear cells. The receptors shown here come from a person between 18 and 69 years old in good health.

For this clone: Read data end 3 residues before the CDR3 end; the end is taken from the germline J gene. The J gene is TRBJ2-3, the V gene TRBV6-4; 7 bases map to TRBD1. This CDR3 has 14 residues. Germline values: CDR1 MRHNA, CDR2 SNTAGT. With 6 bases clipped from V and 5 bases from J, the junction kept 8 bases outside the gene matches. The covered CDR3 bases are TGTGCCAGCAGCCCTGACAGGGAGCTAGATACG. This translates into CASSPDRELDT. The entire CDR3 protein reads CASSPDRELDTQYF.

Ten or more counts support this clone. The CDR3 goes on 3 residues after the read ends, and that part is filled in from the germline J gene. The gene calls are TRBV20-1 and TRBJ1-1; maybe TRBD1 (5 bases). The CDR3 totals 12 residues. Looked up from germline, CDR1 is DFQATT and CDR2 is SNEGSKA (reference sequence). Here the CDR3 reads CRATVTNTEAFF. CDR3 DNA (partial): TGCAGGGCGACAGTGACCAACACTGAA.

This clone has a count of ten or more. From the germline J gene comes the end of the CDR3, since the read stops 3 residues before it. The chain uses TRBV18 and TRBJ1-6, with TRBD1 matching over 8 bases. This CDR3 has 14 amino acids. Germline V gives CDR1 KGHSH, CDR2 LQKENI. The V segment lost 4 bases and the J segment 10 bases; nucleotides outside the gene matches: 6. CDR3: CASSLQGAQSPLHF. CDR3 DNA, as far as it was read: TGTGCCAGCTCACTTCAGGGGGCGCAGTCACCC. Variable domain in full (rest from reference TRBV18 and TRBJ1-6): NAGVMQNPRHLVRRRGQEARLRCSPMKGHSHVYWYRQLPEEGLKFMVYLQKENIIDESGMPKERFSAEFPKEGPSILRIQQVVRGDSAAYFCASSLQGAQSPLHFGNGTRLTVT.

This clone occurred many times. From the germline J gene comes the end of the CDR3, since the read stops 3 residues before it. The J gene is TRBJ2-2, the V gene TRBV5-8; the D gene is possibly TRBD1 (6 bases). V lost 0 bases to trimming and J lost 6 bases, with 9 bases between them. CDR1 and CDR2 from the germline V gene are SGHTS and YDEGEE. The CDR3 length is 14 residues. CDR3: CASSLDRDAGELFF. Partial CDR3 DNA: TGTGCCAGCAGCTTGGACAGGGACGCCGGGGAG.

There are many counts of this clone. Read coverage stops 3 residues before the CDR3 terminus; the germline J gene supplies the remainder. The chain links TRBV3-1 (or the pseudogene TRBV3-2) to TRBJ1-2, with TRBD1 identical over 8 bases. The CDR3 runs to 16 residues. The V gene's germline CDR1 is LGHDT and CDR2 YNNKEL (reference sequence). V lost 1 base and J lost 5; bases outside the gene matches: 9. CDR3 residues: CASSQGGQGAFYGYTF. Incomplete CDR3 DNA: TGTGCCAGCAGCCAAGGTGGGCAGGGGGCCTTTTATGGC.

This clone came up many times. The read is 3 residues too short to cover the CDR3 end, so that end is filled in from the germline J gene. V gene TRBV6-2 or TRBV6-3 combines with J gene TRBJ1-1, with 7 bases identical to TRBD1. V was pared by 6 bases and J by 0 bases, with 4 bases of the junction left unmatched. Looked up from germline, CDR1 is MNHEY and CDR2 is SVGEGT. CDR3 length: 14 residues. The chain's CDR3 is CASSKQGLNTEAFF. Partial CDR3 DNA: TGTGCCAGCAGCAAACAGGGGTTGAACACTGAA.

This clone has ten or more counts. Incomplete CDR3 DNA: TGTGCCAGCAGCTGGGACAGGTCAAGCACTGAA. Translating it yields CASSWDRSSTE. The entire CDR3 protein is CASSWDRSSTEAFF. The chain has TRBV7-2 and TRBJ1-1, with 8 bases aligning to TRBD1. Read coverage stops 3 residues before the CDR3 terminus; the germline J gene supplies the remainder. The CDR3 extends over 14 amino acids. Trimming removed 4 bases from V and 4 bases from J; junction bases left unmatched: 5. Germline CDR1 SGHTA, CDR2 FQGNSA.

This clone has ten or more counts. The CDR3 end lies 3 residues beyond the end of the read and is filled in from the germline J gene. The V and J genes are TRBV19 and TRBJ2-6, with D possibly matching TRBD1 (6 bases). Trimming took off 7 bases at V and 2 bases at J, with 15 bases between the two ends. The CDR3 length is 16 residues. From germline, CDR1 is LNHDA and CDR2 SQIVND (reference sequence). CDR3 region: CASNPQGSTGANVLTF. The covered CDR3 bases are TGTGCCAGTAATCCTCAGGGGAGCACTGGGGCCAACGTC.

This clone was seen more than once but under ten times. The read gets to within 3 residues of the CDR3 end, and the germline J gene fills in the rest. This chain links TRBV20-1 with TRBJ2-7, with D tentatively TRBD1 (6 bases). V lost 4 bases, J lost 0 bases, and 13 bases lay in between. The CDR3 length is 14 residues. Germline V CDR1 and CDR2: DFQATT, SNEGSKA (reference sequence). The sequenced part of the CDR3 DNA is TGCAGTGCTAACTACAGGGAACTCTCCTACGAG. It translates to CSANYRELSYE. Given in full, the CDR3 is CSANYRELSYEQYF.

At least ten counts were recorded for this clone. The read ends 3 residues early relative to the CDR3; the germline J gene fills the gap. This chain connects TRBV7-3 to TRBJ2-1, with D unresolved. In germline, CDR1 is SGHTA, CDR2 FQGTGA. The V end lost 7 bases, the J end lost 4 bases, and 14 bases lay between the germline ends. This CDR3 contains 14 residues. The CDR3 sequence is CASTADPGYNEQFF. The covered CDR3 bases are TGTGCCAGCACCGCCGACCCCGGGTACAATGAG. The whole variable domain, filled in from reference TRBV7-3 and TRBJ2-1, reads GAGVSQTPSNKVTEKGKYVELRCDPISGHTALYWYRQSLGQGPEFLIYFQGTGAADDSGLPNDRFFAVRPEGSVSTLKIQRTERGDSAVYLCASTADPGYNEQFFGPGTRLTVL.

This clone was seen only a few times. With the read ending 3 residues before the CDR3 end, the germline J gene is used to fill in that end. The chain recombines TRBV10-2 with TRBJ2-1; 12 bases match TRBD1. Losses at the gene ends were 2 bases for V and 9 bases for J; bases not matched to a gene: 8. From germline, CDR1 is WSHSY and CDR2 SAAADI. CDR3 length: 16 residues. The CDR3 spells CASSEPRDRGRGEQFF. Incomplete CDR3 DNA: TGCGCCAGCAGTGAGCCCCGGGACAGGGGGCGCGGTGAG.

This clone was seen repeatedly, ten times or more. The junction and the germline gene differ at one end; a read error may be behind it. The CDR3 end falls 3 residues outside the read, so it is completed with the germline J gene. The chain employs TRBV4-2 and TRBJ1-4; maybe TRBD1 (5 bases). Germline assignment: CDR1 LGHNA and CDR2 YNFKEQ. CDR3 length equals 18 residues. The covered CDR3 bases are TGCGCCAGCAGCCAAGACGCGGGGGGGAGGGGCAAGGGTGAAAAA. Translated, it gives CASSQDAGGRGKGEK. The full CDR3 protein reads CASSQDAGGRGKGEKLFF.

This clone was seen repeatedly, ten times or more. The read gets to within 3 residues of the CDR3 end, and the germline J gene fills in the rest. The chain has TRBV7-8 and TRBJ2-1, with 10 bases aligning to TRBD2. The CDR3 spans 15 residues. V lost 4 bases, J lost 7 bases, and 7 bases stayed unmatched. Germline CDR1 reads SGHVS; CDR2 reads FQNEAQ. The sequenced part of the CDR3 DNA is TGTGCCAGCAGCTCTCGGACTAGCGGTGGAAATGAG. It encodes CASSSRTSGGNE. From start to end, the CDR3 is CASSSRTSGGNEQFF.

Ten or more counts support this clone. Sequencing ends 3 residues short of the CDR3 end; the germline J gene provides the rest. V gene TRBV9 combines with J gene TRBJ2-7; D unresolved. CDR1 is SGDLS and CDR2 is YYNGEE in the germline V gene. V was trimmed by 0 bases and J by 6 bases, leaving 7 bases between them. The CDR3 covers 12 residues. This CDR3 is CASSVGGSEQYF. The part of the CDR3 DNA that was read is TGTGCCAGCAGCGTAGGAGGTTCCGAG.

This clone came up many times. From the germline J gene comes the end of the CDR3, since the read stops 3 residues before it. This chain connects TRBV6-2 or TRBV6-3 to TRBJ1-1, with D possibly TRBD1 on 6 matching bases. Trimming cost V 2 bases and J 5 bases, with 12 bases left between them. Germline CDR1 MNHEY, CDR2 SVGEGT. The CDR3 totals 14 residues. The CDR3 region is CASSYTQGGTEAFF. Incomplete CDR3 DNA: TGTGCCAGCAGTTACACACAGGGTGGGACTGAA.

About this clone: The read falls 3 residues short of the CDR3 end, and the missing part is taken from the germline J gene. Within the sample, other DNA sequences also encode this same CDR3. The chain combines TRBV18 with TRBJ2-3, with D uncertain. Trimming stripped 6 bases from V and 3 bases from J, with 16 bases between. Germline V lookup: CDR1 KGHSH, CDR2 LQKENI. The CDR3 contains 15 residues. CDR3 bases read: TGTGCCAGCTCGGGTCAACTAACCGGTACAGATACG. Translating it yields CASSGQLTGTDT. The whole CDR3 region reads CASSGQLTGTDTQYF.